This T cell receptor beta chain emerged from a study of blood T cell repertoires in COVID-19. At the level of the study: Sites in the United States, Italy and Spain provided acute and convalescent COVID-19 samples. T cells, B-cell-depleted T cells, or PBMCs provided the cDNA or gDNA that served as material.

Authors' data handling: Nucleated cell number was recorded as an estimate derived from reference gene primer amplification. Sequenced by immunoSEQ multiplex PCR; TCRdb stores in-frame clones only, minus some. That table furnishes V, J and clone size, whereas the DNA furnished D and trimming. The sample records more than 110,000 clones, over 60% being singletons. This clone was detected only a few times. Per the germline V gene, CDR1 is SGHRS and CDR2 is YFSETQ. The CDR3 has 15 residues. V was clipped by 0 bases and J by 5 bases; unmatched bases: 1. What was sequenced was peripheral blood. This chain uses TRBV5-1 with TRBJ2-1, with 11 nucleotides matching TRBD1. This receptor was identified in a man aged 80 or over with acute or convalescent COVID-19. CDR3 protein: CASSLGTGGHNEQFF. The CDR3 nucleotides read TGCGCCAGCAGCTTGGGGACAGGGGGCCACAATGAGCAGTTCTTC.